This is a list of T cell receptor beta chains from one sample in a study of vaccination and CD4 T cells after COVID-19. MiXCR, applied by TCRdb to the PCR reads, yields one record per CDR3 protein. The sample consists of tens of thousands of distinct CDR3 sequences, under 75% of them appearing once. The sequenced sample was CD4+ T cells from blood, obtained before SARS-CoV-2 vaccination. The receptors were sampled from a human donor who had recovered from COVID-19. Each CDR3 is given with its conserved first and last residue. A D gene is named only where the DNA matches it firmly. Clone size is not always given. Where it is, it says once, few, many or a class for expanded clones.

j_call: TRBJ2-1
clone_size: .
d_call: .
v_call: TRBV7-2
cdr3_nt: TGTGCCAGCAGCCCCTGGGAGGTTGAGCAGTTCTTC
cdr3_aa: CASSPWEVEQFF

j_call: TRBJ1-3
clone_size: .
d_call: TRBD1
v_call: TRBV19
cdr3_nt: TGTGCCAGTAGTCCCAGAGGGACAGGAACTGGAAACACCATATATTTT
cdr3_aa: CASSPRGTGTGNTIYF

j_call: TRBJ1-2
clone_size: few
d_call: .
v_call: TRBV28
cdr3_nt: TGTGCCAGCGGACAGCATCCGAACTATGGCTACACCTTC
cdr3_aa: CASGQHPNYGYTF

j_call: TRBJ2-7
clone_size: .
d_call: TRBD2
v_call: TRBV12-3/TRBV12-4
cdr3_nt: TGTGCCAGCAGTCCCAGCGGGGCCTCCTACGAGCAGTACTTC
cdr3_aa: CASSPSGASYEQYF

j_call: TRBJ1-5
clone_size: .
d_call: .
v_call: TRBV14
cdr3_nt: TGTGCCAGCAGCCAAGATACCCGTCAGCCCCAGCATTTT
cdr3_aa: CASSQDTRQPQHF

j_call: TRBJ1-2
clone_size: few
d_call: .
v_call: TRBV7-6
cdr3_nt: TGTGCCAGCAGTCGGACGGTAGAGTATGGCTACACCTTC
cdr3_aa: CASSRTVEYGYTF

j_call: TRBJ2-3
clone_size: .
d_call: .
v_call: TRBV24-1
cdr3_nt: TGTGCCACCAGTGGACTGGCTAGCACAGATACGCAGTATTTT
cdr3_aa: CATSGLASTDTQYF

j_call: TRBJ2-7
clone_size: .
d_call: .
v_call: TRBV20-1
cdr3_nt: TGCAGTGCTAGACGGGGAAACGAGCAGTACTTC
cdr3_aa: CSARRGNEQYF

j_call: TRBJ1-6
clone_size: .
d_call: .
v_call: TRBV6-4
cdr3_nt: TGTGCCAGCAGTGAAGATGGGTGGAATTCACCCCTCCACTTT
cdr3_aa: CASSEDGWNSPLHF

j_call: TRBJ2-4
clone_size: .
d_call: .
v_call: TRBV4-1
cdr3_nt: TGCGCCAGCAGCCAATTAACAGAAAACATTCAGTACTTC
cdr3_aa: CASSQLTENIQYF

j_call: TRBJ1-6
clone_size: .
d_call: .
v_call: TRBV11-3
cdr3_nt: TGTGCCAGCAGCTTTGATTCCGCAAATTCACCCCTCCACTTT
cdr3_aa: CASSFDSANSPLHF

j_call: TRBJ2-5
clone_size: few
d_call: .
v_call: TRBV7-2
cdr3_nt: TGTGCCAGCAGCTTTACTAGGACGGAGACCCAGTACTTC
cdr3_aa: CASSFTRTETQYF

j_call: TRBJ2-1
clone_size: .
d_call: .
v_call: TRBV10-2
cdr3_nt: TGCGCCAGCAATCTCCAATTCCGGGACGCTGCGGGATATGAGCAGTTCTTC
cdr3_aa: CASNLQFRDAAGYEQFF

j_call: TRBJ2-7
clone_size: .
d_call: .
v_call: TRBV6-5
cdr3_nt: TGTGCCAGCAGTTACTCTCGGCAGGCCGGGGAGCAGTACTTC
cdr3_aa: CASSYSRQAGEQYF

j_call: TRBJ2-5
clone_size: .
d_call: .
v_call: TRBV20-1
cdr3_nt: TGCAGTGCTAGGAAACAGGACGGAGTCCAAGAGACCCAGTACTTC
cdr3_aa: CSARKQDGVQETQYF

j_call: TRBJ1-2
clone_size: .
d_call: .
v_call: TRBV7-2
cdr3_nt: TGTGCCAGCAGCCCAGGACAAGGGGACTATGGCTACACCTTC
cdr3_aa: CASSPGQGDYGYTF

j_call: TRBJ1-5
clone_size: .
d_call: .
v_call: TRBV19
cdr3_nt: TGTGCCAGCTCCGGGACGGTGAATCAGCCCCAGCATTTT
cdr3_aa: CASSGTVNQPQHF

j_call: TRBJ2-1
clone_size: .
d_call: .
v_call: TRBV21-1
cdr3_nt: TGTGCCATCACTAGCGGGAGGAATGAGCAGTTCTTC
cdr3_aa: CAITSGRNEQFF

j_call: TRBJ2-5
clone_size: once
d_call: TRBD1
v_call: TRBV4-1
cdr3_nt: TGCGCCAGCAGCCGGGACAGGGGTTTTCAAGAGACCCAGTACTTC
cdr3_aa: CASSRDRGFQETQYF

j_call: TRBJ1-5
clone_size: .
d_call: TRBD1
v_call: TRBV20-1
cdr3_nt: TGCAGTGCTATCGGGACAGAGAATCAGCCCCAGCATTTT
cdr3_aa: CSAIGTENQPQHF

j_call: TRBJ1-2
clone_size: .
d_call: .
v_call: TRBV6-1
cdr3_nt: TGTGCCAGCAGTGAATCTAGGTACTATGGCTACACCTTC
cdr3_aa: CASSESRYYGYTF

j_call: TRBJ1-1
clone_size: .
d_call: .
v_call: TRBV10-1
cdr3_nt: TGCGCCAGCAGAAGACAGGACGGATTCCCACGTGAAGCTTTCTTT
cdr3_aa: CASRRQDGFPREAFF

j_call: TRBJ1-4
clone_size: .
d_call: .
v_call: TRBV7-2
cdr3_nt: TGTGCCAGCAGCTCCGATCCGGGGCCAGGTGAAAAACTGTTTTTT
cdr3_aa: CASSSDPGPGEKLFF

j_call: TRBJ2-6
clone_size: .
d_call: .
v_call: TRBV20-1
cdr3_nt: TGCAGTGCTAGATCGATCTCTGGGGCCAACGTCCTGACTTTC
cdr3_aa: CSARSISGANVLTF

j_call: TRBJ2-2
clone_size: .
d_call: TRBD1
v_call: TRBV6-1
cdr3_nt: TGTGCCAGCAGACGCTACAGGGGGCAAACCGGGGAGCTGTTTTTT
cdr3_aa: CASRRYRGQTGELFF

j_call: TRBJ2-7
clone_size: .
d_call: TRBD1
v_call: TRBV15
cdr3_nt: TGTGCCACCAGCACCGACCGGGACAGGACCTACGAGCAGTACTTC
cdr3_aa: CATSTDRDRTYEQYF

j_call: TRBJ1-5
clone_size: few
d_call: .
v_call: TRBV15
cdr3_nt: TGTGCCACCAGCAGAGGGGACTTACTCAATCAGCCCCAGCATTTT
cdr3_aa: CATSRGDLLNQPQHF

j_call: TRBJ2-1
clone_size: .
d_call: TRBD1
v_call: TRBV20-1
cdr3_nt: TGCAGTGCCAACAGGGGGAGTAACAATGAGCAGTTCTTC
cdr3_aa: CSANRGSNNEQFF

j_call: TRBJ2-1
clone_size: .
d_call: .
v_call: TRBV10-3
cdr3_nt: TGTGCCATACGGACAGCTTACAATGAGCAGTTCTTC
cdr3_aa: CAIRTAYNEQFF

j_call: TRBJ2-7
clone_size: few
d_call: TRBD2
v_call: TRBV20-1
cdr3_nt: TGCAGTGCTAGAGTAGTACTAGCGGGAGCGAAACAGACCTACGAGCAGTACTTC
cdr3_aa: CSARVVLAGAKQTYEQYF

j_call: TRBJ1-3
clone_size: .
d_call: .
v_call: TRBV7-9
cdr3_nt: TGTGCCAGCAGCTTAGGGCAGGGTTTTTACACCATATATTTT
cdr3_aa: CASSLGQGFYTIYF

j_call: TRBJ1-5
clone_size: once
d_call: TRBD1
v_call: TRBV2
cdr3_nt: TGTGCCAGCAGTGCAGGGACAGCCACCAATCAGCCCCAGCATTTT
cdr3_aa: CASSAGTATNQPQHF

j_call: TRBJ2-7
clone_size: .
d_call: TRBD1
v_call: TRBV6-5
cdr3_nt: TGTGCCAGCAGTTACATTTTCCTACAGGGGTCGGGCGAGCAGTACTTC
cdr3_aa: CASSYIFLQGSGEQYF

j_call: TRBJ2-3
clone_size: .
d_call: .
v_call: TRBV24-1
cdr3_nt: TGTGCCACCAGTGATTTTGCTAGCACGGATACGCAGTATTTT
cdr3_aa: CATSDFASTDTQYF

j_call: TRBJ2-7
clone_size: .
d_call: TRBD2
v_call: TRBV6-1
cdr3_nt: TGTGCCAGCAGCCGCACCGGGACTAGTGCTTACGAGCAGTACTTC
cdr3_aa: CASSRTGTSAYEQYF

j_call: TRBJ1-1
clone_size: .
d_call: .
v_call: TRBV25-1
cdr3_nt: TGTGCCAGCAGTGGGGCAGCATTCGCTGAAGCTTTCTTT
cdr3_aa: CASSGAAFAEAFF

j_call: TRBJ1-2
clone_size: few
d_call: TRBD1
v_call: TRBV6-1
cdr3_nt: TGTGCCAGCAGACCGACAGGGGGCGACTATGGCTACACCTTC
cdr3_aa: CASRPTGGDYGYTF

j_call: TRBJ2-1
clone_size: .
d_call: TRBD2
v_call: TRBV12-5
cdr3_nt: TGTGCTAGTGCTCCCTCAAAAGGACTAGCGGGAAGCACTGAGCAGTTCTTC
cdr3_aa: CASAPSKGLAGSTEQFF

j_call: TRBJ1-1
clone_size: .
d_call: .
v_call: TRBV28
cdr3_nt: TGTGCCAGCAGGCCACAGGGCCCGAACACTGAAGCTTTCTTT
cdr3_aa: CASRPQGPNTEAFF

j_call: TRBJ2-3
clone_size: .
d_call: .
v_call: TRBV7-9
cdr3_nt: TGTGCCAGCAGCTTACGCGGCGCAGATACGCAGTATTTT
cdr3_aa: CASSLRGADTQYF

j_call: TRBJ2-7
clone_size: once
d_call: TRBD2
v_call: TRBV6-1
cdr3_nt: TGTGCCAGCAGTCTAGCGGGAGGGCCTTTCTTCAACTCCTACGAGCAGTACTTC
cdr3_aa: CASSLAGGPFFNSYEQYF

j_call: TRBJ1-5
clone_size: .
d_call: TRBD1
v_call: TRBV12-3/TRBV12-4
cdr3_nt: TGTGCCAGCAGCCCGACAGGGAATCAGCCCCAGCATTTT
cdr3_aa: CASSPTGNQPQHF

j_call: TRBJ2-1
clone_size: .
d_call: .
v_call: TRBV5-1
cdr3_nt: TGCGCCAGCAGCTTGGCAGACAATGAGCAGTTCTTC
cdr3_aa: CASSLADNEQFF

j_call: TRBJ1-5
clone_size: few
d_call: .
v_call: TRBV20-1
cdr3_nt: TGCAGTGCTACTAGGGGACCCTATAGCAATCAGCCCCAGCATTTT
cdr3_aa: CSATRGPYSNQPQHF

j_call: TRBJ2-4
clone_size: .
d_call: TRBD2
v_call: TRBV7-9
cdr3_nt: TGTGCCAGCAGCTTACGGGGGGGCATTCAGTACTTC
cdr3_aa: CASSLRGGIQYF

j_call: TRBJ2-5
clone_size: .
d_call: .
v_call: TRBV7-2
cdr3_nt: TGTGCCAGCAGCTTCAACGGAATTGGGGAGACCCAGTACTTC
cdr3_aa: CASSFNGIGETQYF

j_call: TRBJ2-5
clone_size: .
d_call: .
v_call: TRBV30
cdr3_nt: TGTGCCTGGAGTCGTGAAGCTAAGAGTGAGACCCAGTACTTC
cdr3_aa: CAWSREAKSETQYF